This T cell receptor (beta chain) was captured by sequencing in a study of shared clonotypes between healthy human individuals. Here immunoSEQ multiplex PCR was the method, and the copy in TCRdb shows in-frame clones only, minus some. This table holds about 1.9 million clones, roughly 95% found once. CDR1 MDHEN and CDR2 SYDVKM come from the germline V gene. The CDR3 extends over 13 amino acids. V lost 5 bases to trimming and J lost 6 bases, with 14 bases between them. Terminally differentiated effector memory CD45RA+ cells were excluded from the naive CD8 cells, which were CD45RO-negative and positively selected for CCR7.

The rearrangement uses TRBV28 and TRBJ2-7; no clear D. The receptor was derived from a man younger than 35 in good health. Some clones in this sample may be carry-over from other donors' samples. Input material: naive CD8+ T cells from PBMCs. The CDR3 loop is CASSHQLSSEQYF. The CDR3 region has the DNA TGTGCCAGCAGTCATCAACTTTCTTCCGAGCAGTACTTC.